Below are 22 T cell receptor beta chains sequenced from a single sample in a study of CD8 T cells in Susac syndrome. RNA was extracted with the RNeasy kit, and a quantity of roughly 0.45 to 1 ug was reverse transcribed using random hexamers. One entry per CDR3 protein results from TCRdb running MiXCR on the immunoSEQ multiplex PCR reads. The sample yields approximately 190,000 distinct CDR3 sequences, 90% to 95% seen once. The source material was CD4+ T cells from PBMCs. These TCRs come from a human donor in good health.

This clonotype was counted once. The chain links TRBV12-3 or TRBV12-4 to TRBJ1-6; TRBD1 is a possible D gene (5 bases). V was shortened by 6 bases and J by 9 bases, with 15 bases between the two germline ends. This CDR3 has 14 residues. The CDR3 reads CASSRDVGISPLHF. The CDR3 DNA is TGTGCCAGCAGCCGGGACGTCGGAATTTCACCCCTCCACTTT.

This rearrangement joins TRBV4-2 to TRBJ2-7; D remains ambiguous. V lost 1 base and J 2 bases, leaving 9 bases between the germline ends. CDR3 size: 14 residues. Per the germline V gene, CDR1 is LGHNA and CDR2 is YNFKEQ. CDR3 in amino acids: CASSQADGTYEQYF. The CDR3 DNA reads TGTGCCAGCAGCCAAGCGGACGGCACCTACGAGCAGTACTTC.

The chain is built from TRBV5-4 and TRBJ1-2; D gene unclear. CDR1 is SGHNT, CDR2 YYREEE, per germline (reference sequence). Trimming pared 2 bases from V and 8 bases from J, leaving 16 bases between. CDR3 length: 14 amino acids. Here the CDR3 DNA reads TGTGCCAGCAGCTTACTCGGCAGCGACAAGGGCTACACCTTC. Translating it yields CASSLLGSDKGYTF.

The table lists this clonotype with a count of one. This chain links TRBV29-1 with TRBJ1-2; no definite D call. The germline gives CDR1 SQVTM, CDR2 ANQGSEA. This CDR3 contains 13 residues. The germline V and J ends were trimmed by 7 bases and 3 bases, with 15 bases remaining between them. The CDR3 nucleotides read TGCAGCGCTGTCCGGGGTCACGACTATGGCTACACCTTC. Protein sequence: CSAVRGHDYGYTF.

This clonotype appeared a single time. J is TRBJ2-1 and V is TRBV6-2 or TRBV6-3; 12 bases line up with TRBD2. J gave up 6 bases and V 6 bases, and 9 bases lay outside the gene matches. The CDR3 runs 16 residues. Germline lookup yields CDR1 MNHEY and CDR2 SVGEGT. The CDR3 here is CASSTVTSGGPNEQFF. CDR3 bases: TGTGCCAGCAGCACGGTGACTAGCGGGGGCCCCAATGAGCAGTTCTTC.

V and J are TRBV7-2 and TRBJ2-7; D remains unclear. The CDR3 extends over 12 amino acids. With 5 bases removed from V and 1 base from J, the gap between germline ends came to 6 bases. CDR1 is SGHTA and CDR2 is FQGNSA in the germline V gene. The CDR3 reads CASSPPSYEQYF. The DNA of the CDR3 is TGTGCCAGCAGCCCTCCATCCTACGAGCAGTACTTC.

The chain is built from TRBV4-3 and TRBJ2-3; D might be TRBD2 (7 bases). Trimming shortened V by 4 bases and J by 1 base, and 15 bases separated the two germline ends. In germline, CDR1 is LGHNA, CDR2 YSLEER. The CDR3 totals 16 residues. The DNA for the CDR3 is TGCGCCAGCAGCCCAGGGAGGGGGGGTGGCACAGATACGCAGTATTTT. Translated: CASSPGRGGGTDTQYF.

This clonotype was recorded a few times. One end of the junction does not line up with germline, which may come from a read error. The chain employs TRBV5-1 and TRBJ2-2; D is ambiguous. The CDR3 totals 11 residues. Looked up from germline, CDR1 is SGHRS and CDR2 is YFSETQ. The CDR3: CASSFSGELFF. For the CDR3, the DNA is TGTGCCAGCAGTTTCTCCGGGGAGCTGTTTTTT.

CDR3 DNA: TGTGCCAGCAGTTGGCCGGGACAGCTAGCCAAAAACATTCAGTACTTC. Translating gives CASSWPGQLAKNIQYF. The V and J genes are TRBV28 and TRBJ2-4, with 7 bases fitting TRBD1. The CDR3 covers 16 residues. CDR1 and CDR2 (germline): MDHEN, SYDVKM. After removal of 4 bases from V and 0 bases from J, the junction contained 6 bases not matched to a gene.

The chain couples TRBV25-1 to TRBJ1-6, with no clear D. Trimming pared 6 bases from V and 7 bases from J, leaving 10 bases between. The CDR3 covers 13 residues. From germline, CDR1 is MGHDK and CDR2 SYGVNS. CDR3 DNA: TGTGCCAGCAGCACGAACCAAAATTCACCCCTCCACTTT. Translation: CASSTNQNSPLHF. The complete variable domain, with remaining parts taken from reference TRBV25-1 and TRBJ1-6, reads EADIYQTPRYLVIGTGKKITLECSQTMGHDKMYWYQQDPGMELHLIHYSYGVNSTEKGDLSSESTVSRIRTEHFPLTLESARPSHTSQYLCASSTNQNSPLHFGNGTRLTVT.

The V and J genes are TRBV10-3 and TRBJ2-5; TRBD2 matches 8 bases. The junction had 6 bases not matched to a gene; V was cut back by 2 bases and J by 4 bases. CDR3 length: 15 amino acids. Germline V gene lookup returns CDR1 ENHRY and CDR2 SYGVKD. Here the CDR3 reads CAISELKRGPETQYF. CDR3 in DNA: TGTGCCATCAGTGAGCTTAAGCGGGGGCCAGAGACCCAGTACTTC.

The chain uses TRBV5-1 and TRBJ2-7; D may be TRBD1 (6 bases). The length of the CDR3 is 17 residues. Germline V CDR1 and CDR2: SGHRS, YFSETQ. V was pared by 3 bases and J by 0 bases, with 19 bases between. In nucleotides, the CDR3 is TGCGCCAGCAGCTGGGCCCCAGCAGGGGCTAACTCCTACGAGCAGTACGTC. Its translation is CASSWAPAGANSYEQYV.

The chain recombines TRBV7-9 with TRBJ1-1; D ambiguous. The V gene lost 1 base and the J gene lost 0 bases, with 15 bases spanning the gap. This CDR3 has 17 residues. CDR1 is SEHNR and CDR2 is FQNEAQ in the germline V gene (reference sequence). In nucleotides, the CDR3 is TGTGCCAGCAGCTTAGGTCTCGTGAGATCAATGAACACTGAAGCTTTCTTT. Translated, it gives CASSLGLVRSMNTEAFF. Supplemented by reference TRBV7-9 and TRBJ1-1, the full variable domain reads DTGVSQNPRHKITKRGQNVTFRCDPISEHNRLYWYRQTLGQGPEFLTYFQNEAQLEKSRLLSDRFSAERPKGSFSTLEIQRTEQGDSAMYLCASSLGLVRSMNTEAFFGQGTRLTVV.

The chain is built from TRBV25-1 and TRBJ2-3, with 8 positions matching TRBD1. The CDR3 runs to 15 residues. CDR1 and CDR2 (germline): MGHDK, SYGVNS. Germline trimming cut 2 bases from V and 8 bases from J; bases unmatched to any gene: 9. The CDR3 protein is CASSEQGARPGTQYF. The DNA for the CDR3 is TGTGCCAGCAGTGAACAGGGGGCGAGACCTGGTACGCAGTATTTT.

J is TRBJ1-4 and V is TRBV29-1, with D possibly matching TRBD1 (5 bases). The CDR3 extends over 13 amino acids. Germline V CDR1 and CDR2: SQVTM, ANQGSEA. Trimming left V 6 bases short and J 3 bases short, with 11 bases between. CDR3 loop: CSVGTAPNEKLFF. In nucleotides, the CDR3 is TGCAGCGTCGGGACGGCCCCTAATGAAAAACTGTTTTTT. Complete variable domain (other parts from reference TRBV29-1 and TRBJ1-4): SAVISQKPSRDICQRGTSLTIQCQVDSQVTMMFWYRQQPGQSLTLIATANQGSEATYESGFVIDKFPISRPNLTFSTLTVSNMSPEDSSIYLCSVGTAPNEKLFFGSGTQLSVL.

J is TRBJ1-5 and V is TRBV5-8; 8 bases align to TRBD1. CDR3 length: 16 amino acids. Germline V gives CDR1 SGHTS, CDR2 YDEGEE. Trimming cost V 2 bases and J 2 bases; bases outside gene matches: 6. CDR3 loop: CASSFDRGWGNQPQHF. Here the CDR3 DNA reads TGTGCCAGCAGCTTCGACAGGGGATGGGGCAATCAGCCCCAGCATTTT.

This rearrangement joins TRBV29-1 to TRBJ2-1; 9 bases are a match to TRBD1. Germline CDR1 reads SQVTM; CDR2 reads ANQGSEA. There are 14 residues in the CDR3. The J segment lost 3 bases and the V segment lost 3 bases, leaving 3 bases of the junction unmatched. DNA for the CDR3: TGCAGCGTTGAGGGACAGGGAAACTACAATGAGCAGTTCTTC. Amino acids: CSVEGQGNYNEQFF.

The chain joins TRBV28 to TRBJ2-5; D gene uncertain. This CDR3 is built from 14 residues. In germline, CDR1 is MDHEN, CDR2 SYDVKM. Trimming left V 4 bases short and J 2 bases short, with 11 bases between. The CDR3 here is CASSSTSVQETQYF. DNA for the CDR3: TGTGCCAGCAGTTCGACATCGGTTCAAGAGACCCAGTACTTC.

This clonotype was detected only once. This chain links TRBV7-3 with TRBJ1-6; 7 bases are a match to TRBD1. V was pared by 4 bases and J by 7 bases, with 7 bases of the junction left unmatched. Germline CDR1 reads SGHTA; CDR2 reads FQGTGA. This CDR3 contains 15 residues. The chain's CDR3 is CASSSGQASNSPLHF. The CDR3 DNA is TGTGCCAGCAGCTCCGGACAGGCCTCAAATTCACCCCTCCACTTT.

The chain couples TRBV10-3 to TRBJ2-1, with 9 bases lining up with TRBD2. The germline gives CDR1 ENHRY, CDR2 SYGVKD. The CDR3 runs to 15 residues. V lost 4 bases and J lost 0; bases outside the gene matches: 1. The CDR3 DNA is TGTGCCATCAGTGCGCGGGGGGGCTCCTACAATGAGCAGTTCTTC. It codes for CAISARGGSYNEQFF.

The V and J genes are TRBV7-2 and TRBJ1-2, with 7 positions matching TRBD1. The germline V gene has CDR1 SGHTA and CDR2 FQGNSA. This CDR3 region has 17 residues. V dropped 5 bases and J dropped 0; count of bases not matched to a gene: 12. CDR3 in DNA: TGTGCCAGCAGCCGTGGGGCAGGGGGGGTCACTAACTATGGCTACACCTTC. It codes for CASSRGAGGVTNYGYTF.

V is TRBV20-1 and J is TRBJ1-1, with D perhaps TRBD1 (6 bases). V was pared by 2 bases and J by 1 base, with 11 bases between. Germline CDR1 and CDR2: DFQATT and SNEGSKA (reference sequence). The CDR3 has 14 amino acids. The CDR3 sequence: CSARRGGRNTEAFF. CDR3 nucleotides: TGCAGTGCTAGAAGGGGGGGCCGGAACACTGAAGCTTTCTTT.